This TCR beta chain was identified during a study of shared clonotypes between healthy human individuals. Findings of the study overall: Rarefaction exposed incomplete sorted-subset sequencing despite large depth. Generally, estimated richness proved larger in naive subsets than it did in memory subsets.

As defined, naive CD8 cells were CD45RO-negative and positively selected for CCR7, with terminally differentiated effector memory CD45RA+ cells excluded. The run depth of the assay was deep. In the authors' workflow: Without quality scores, immunoSEQ junctional reads could not be filtered like full-length reads. Assay used: immunoSEQ multiplex PCR; TCRdb lists only in-frame clones, some missing. The DNA gave D and trimming, while V, J and clone size come from that table. The sample records roughly 590,000 clones, just under 97% being singletons. Notes on this clone: Its antigen is as yet unknown.

The V segment lost 2 bases and the J segment 8 bases; nucleotides outside the gene matches: 5. CDR1 is SGDLS, CDR2 YYNGEE, per germline. This CDR3 is 14 amino acids long. The sample consisted of naive CD8+ T cells sorted from blood. This receptor was identified in a young woman in good health. The chain is built from TRBV9 and TRBJ1-4; 8 positions match TRBD1. CDR3 nucleotides: TGTGCCAGCAGCGTTGCAGGGGGCTTGGAAAAACTGTTTTTT. It codes for CASSVAGGLEKLFF.